These T cell receptor beta chains were read from a single sample in a study of CD8 T cells in Susac syndrome. From the immunoSEQ multiplex PCR reads, TCRdb called clonotypes with MiXCR, one entry per CDR3 protein. The table lists some 90,000 distinct CDR3 sequences, roughly 91% of them singletons. Material: CD8+ T cells from PBMCs. These receptors all stem from a human donor in good health. Each CDR3 is given with its conserved first and last residue. Fields, in order: clone size, J gene, D gene, V gene, CDR3 protein, CDR3 DNA. A D gene is named only where the DNA matches it firmly. Clone size is not always given. Where it is, it says once, few, many or a class for expanded clones.

clone_size: .; j_call: TRBJ2-7; d_call: TRBD1; v_call: TRBV5-6; cdr3_aa: CASSLGQGQYEQYF; cdr3_nt: TGTGCCAGCAGCTTGGGACAGGGGCAATACGAGCAGTACTTC
clone_size: once; j_call: TRBJ2-5; d_call: .; v_call: TRBV2; cdr3_aa: CAIKGAGKTQYF; cdr3_nt: TGTGCCATAAAGGGTGCCGGGAAGACCCAGTACTTC
clone_size: .; j_call: TRBJ2-3; d_call: .; v_call: TRBV12-3/TRBV12-4; cdr3_aa: CASSFLDPTDTQYF; cdr3_nt: TGTGCCAGCAGTTTCTTGGACCCCACAGATACGCAGTATTTT
clone_size: .; j_call: TRBJ2-1; d_call: TRBD1; v_call: TRBV27; cdr3_aa: CASRPRGRGTYNEQFF; cdr3_nt: TGTGCCTCAAGACCCAGGGGGCGCGGTACCTACAATGAGCAGTTCTTC
clone_size: .; j_call: TRBJ2-2; d_call: .; v_call: TRBV3-1; cdr3_aa: CASGFGRQGRDTGELFF; cdr3_nt: TGTGCCAGCGGATTTGGACGGCAAGGCAGGGACACCGGGGAGCTGTTTTTT
clone_size: .; j_call: TRBJ1-2; d_call: .; v_call: TRBV5-6; cdr3_aa: CASSEDSYGYTF; cdr3_nt: TGTGCCAGCAGCGAAGACAGCTATGGCTACACCTTC
clone_size: .; j_call: TRBJ2-1; d_call: TRBD2; v_call: TRBV9; cdr3_aa: CASSIRTSGQQFF; cdr3_nt: TGTGCCAGCAGCATCCGGACTAGCGGGCAGCAGTTCTTC
clone_size: few; j_call: TRBJ1-1; d_call: TRBD1; v_call: TRBV27; cdr3_aa: CASKPGQGGTEAFF; cdr3_nt: TGTGCCAGCAAGCCCGGACAGGGAGGCACTGAAGCTTTCTTT
clone_size: .; j_call: TRBJ1-1; d_call: .; v_call: TRBV30; cdr3_aa: CAWNDRKSRNTEAFF; cdr3_nt: TGTGCCTGGAACGACAGGAAGTCAAGGAACACTGAAGCTTTCTTT
clone_size: once; j_call: TRBJ2-1; d_call: .; v_call: TRBV7-9; cdr3_aa: CASSDRHLGYNEQFF; cdr3_nt: TGTGCCAGCAGCGACAGGCATCTAGGCTACAATGAGCAGTTCTTC
clone_size: .; j_call: TRBJ2-7; d_call: TRBD2; v_call: TRBV10-3; cdr3_aa: CAISGGVAGGFYEQYF; cdr3_nt: TGTGCCATCAGTGGAGGGGTAGCGGGGGGATTCTACGAGCAGTACTTC
clone_size: few; j_call: TRBJ2-7; d_call: .; v_call: TRBV4-1; cdr3_aa: CASSQVVADVPVEQYF; cdr3_nt: TGCGCCAGCAGCCAAGTAGTGGCGGACGTACCCGTCGAGCAGTACTTC
clone_size: .; j_call: TRBJ1-5; d_call: .; v_call: TRBV2; cdr3_aa: CASSAGGAVQPQHF; cdr3_nt: TGTGCCAGCAGTGCGGGGGGGGCGGTTCAGCCCCAGCATTTT
clone_size: .; j_call: TRBJ2-7; d_call: .; v_call: TRBV5-1; cdr3_aa: CASSLDRGFSYEQYF; cdr3_nt: TGCGCCAGCAGCTTGGATAGGGGATTTTCCTACGAGCAGTACTTC
clone_size: .; j_call: TRBJ2-2; d_call: .; v_call: TRBV7-8; cdr3_aa: CASSPGQPRGELFF; cdr3_nt: TGTGCCAGCAGCCCCGGACAGCCCCGGGGGGAGCTGTTTTTT
clone_size: .; j_call: TRBJ1-1; d_call: .; v_call: TRBV3-1; cdr3_aa: CASSQGVTPSEAFF; cdr3_nt: TGTGCCAGCAGCCAAGGGGTGACTCCTTCTGAAGCTTTCTTT
clone_size: .; j_call: TRBJ2-1; d_call: .; v_call: TRBV9; cdr3_aa: CASSVETGYNEQFF; cdr3_nt: TGTGCCAGCAGCGTAGAAACAGGGTACAATGAGCAGTTCTTC
clone_size: .; j_call: TRBJ1-5; d_call: .; v_call: TRBV10-3; cdr3_aa: CATNLGGSNQPQHF; cdr3_nt: TGTGCCACCAACCTTGGCGGGAGCAATCAGCCCCAGCATTTT
clone_size: .; j_call: TRBJ1-1; d_call: .; v_call: TRBV9; cdr3_aa: CASSVRSGRESGFEAFF; cdr3_nt: TGTGCCAGCAGCGTACGGTCCGGGAGGGAAAGCGGCTTTGAAGCTTTCTTT
clone_size: .; j_call: TRBJ2-4; d_call: .; v_call: TRBV10-1; cdr3_aa: CASSGGGNIQYF; cdr3_nt: TGCGCCAGCAGTGGGGGCGGAAACATTCAGTACTTC
clone_size: .; j_call: TRBJ1-1; d_call: .; v_call: TRBV27; cdr3_aa: CASTMTGNTEAFF; cdr3_nt: TGTGCCAGCACCATGACAGGGAACACTGAAGCTTTCTTT
clone_size: .; j_call: TRBJ2-2; d_call: TRBD1; v_call: TRBV30; cdr3_aa: CAWTQRDRGAGELFF; cdr3_nt: TGTGCCTGGACCCAACGGGACAGGGGGGCCGGGGAGCTGTTTTTT
clone_size: .; j_call: TRBJ1-1; d_call: .; v_call: TRBV6-5; cdr3_aa: CASSFGGRTEAFF; cdr3_nt: TGTGCCAGCAGTTTTGGGGGGAGGACTGAAGCTTTCTTT
clone_size: .; j_call: TRBJ2-5; d_call: .; v_call: TRBV25-1; cdr3_aa: CASSESGAVQETQYF; cdr3_nt: TGTGCCAGCAGTGAATCAGGGGCAGTACAAGAGACCCAGTACTTC
clone_size: .; j_call: TRBJ2-3; d_call: .; v_call: TRBV7-9; cdr3_aa: CASTYGSDTQYF; cdr3_nt: TGTGCCAGCACCTACGGCTCAGATACGCAGTATTTT
clone_size: .; j_call: TRBJ2-7; d_call: .; v_call: TRBV12-3/TRBV12-4; cdr3_aa: CASSRTRLQEQYF; cdr3_nt: TGTGCCAGCAGTCGCACCCGGCTGCAGGAGCAGTACTTC
clone_size: .; j_call: TRBJ2-5; d_call: .; v_call: TRBV19; cdr3_aa: CASSIPGGGLARETQYF; cdr3_nt: TGTGCCAGTAGTATCCCCGGAGGAGGGCTGGCCCGAGAGACCCAGTACTTC
clone_size: .; j_call: TRBJ2-7; d_call: .; v_call: TRBV9; cdr3_aa: CASSVEAATYEQYF; cdr3_nt: TGTGCCAGCAGCGTAGAGGCAGCGACCTACGAGCAGTACTTC
clone_size: .; j_call: TRBJ2-6; d_call: TRBD1; v_call: TRBV19; cdr3_aa: CASSIEGATGANVLTF; cdr3_nt: TGTGCCAGTAGTATCGAGGGGGCAACTGGGGCCAACGTCCTGACTTTC
clone_size: .; j_call: TRBJ2-7; d_call: .; v_call: TRBV3-1; cdr3_aa: CASSQEVEAGEQYF; cdr3_nt: TGTGCCAGCAGCCAAGAAGTAGAGGCGGGCGAGCAGTACTTC
clone_size: .; j_call: TRBJ2-3; d_call: .; v_call: TRBV28; cdr3_aa: CASSSAREGIADTQYF; cdr3_nt: TGTGCCAGCAGTTCGGCTAGAGAGGGGATTGCAGATACGCAGTATTTT
clone_size: .; j_call: TRBJ2-3; d_call: .; v_call: TRBV13; cdr3_aa: CASSLRGLTSTDTQYF; cdr3_nt: TGTGCCAGCAGCTTAAGGGGACTTACTAGCACAGATACGCAGTATTTT
clone_size: .; j_call: TRBJ1-2; d_call: .; v_call: TRBV27; cdr3_aa: CASSFYFGGDGYTF; cdr3_nt: TGTGCCAGCAGTTTTTATTTCGGAGGGGATGGCTACACCTTC
clone_size: .; j_call: TRBJ1-1; d_call: .; v_call: TRBV20-1; cdr3_aa: CSARGQVNKVEAFF; cdr3_nt: TGCAGTGCTAGAGGACAGGTTAATAAGGTGGAAGCTTTCTTT
clone_size: once; j_call: TRBJ1-5; d_call: .; v_call: TRBV19; cdr3_aa: CASSIQGSNQPQHF; cdr3_nt: TGTGCCAGTAGTATCCAGGGCAGCAATCAGCCCCAGCATTTT
clone_size: once; j_call: TRBJ1-2; d_call: .; v_call: TRBV9; cdr3_aa: CASSVGRDLPFSGYTF; cdr3_nt: TGTGCCAGCAGCGTAGGGCGGGACCTCCCCTTCAGTGGCTACACCTTC
clone_size: once; j_call: TRBJ2-6; d_call: .; v_call: TRBV29-1; cdr3_aa: CSVDGAGASGANVLTF; cdr3_nt: TGCAGCGTTGATGGGGCGGGGGCCTCTGGGGCCAACGTCCTGACTTTC
clone_size: once; j_call: TRBJ1-2; d_call: .; v_call: TRBV5-1; cdr3_aa: CASSGWDGRGYTF; cdr3_nt: TGCGCCAGCAGCGGCTGGGACGGCCGTGGCTACACCTTC
clone_size: .; j_call: TRBJ1-1; d_call: TRBD1; v_call: TRBV6-2/TRBV6-3; cdr3_aa: CASSLGGQASFF; cdr3_nt: TGTGCCAGCAGCCTCGGGGGACAGGCATCTTTCTTT
clone_size: .; j_call: TRBJ2-5; d_call: .; v_call: TRBV5-1; cdr3_aa: CASSFVWGIQETQYF; cdr3_nt: TGCGCCAGCAGCTTTGTCTGGGGAATACAAGAGACCCAGTACTTC
clone_size: .; j_call: TRBJ2-1; d_call: .; v_call: TRBV27; cdr3_aa: CASSHRDWGEQFF; cdr3_nt: TGTGCCAGCAGTCATAGGGACTGGGGTGAGCAGTTCTTC